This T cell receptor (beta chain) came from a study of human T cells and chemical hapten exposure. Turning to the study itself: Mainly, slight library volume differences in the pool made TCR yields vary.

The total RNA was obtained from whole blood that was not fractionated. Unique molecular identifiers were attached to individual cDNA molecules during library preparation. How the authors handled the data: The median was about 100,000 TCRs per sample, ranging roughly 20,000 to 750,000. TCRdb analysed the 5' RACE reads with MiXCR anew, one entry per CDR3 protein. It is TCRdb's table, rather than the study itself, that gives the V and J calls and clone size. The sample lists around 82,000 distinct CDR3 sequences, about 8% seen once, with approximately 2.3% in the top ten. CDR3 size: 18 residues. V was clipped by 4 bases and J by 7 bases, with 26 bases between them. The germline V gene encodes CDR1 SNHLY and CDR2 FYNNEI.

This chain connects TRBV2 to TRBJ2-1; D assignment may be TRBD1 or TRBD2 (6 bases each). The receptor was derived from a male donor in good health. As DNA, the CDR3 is TGTGCCAGCAGTGCCGTCCCGACAGGCGCTAGCGTAATGAATGAGCAGTTCTTC. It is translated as CASSAVPTGASVMNEQFF.